The entry that follows covers one TCR beta chain sequence. This clone was seen once. Which antigen it targets is not known. No qualities accompany the bases; no much larger clone lies one base away. This sample is drawn from a study of resident and recirculating memory T cells in vitiligo (dated by TCRdb to 2017 to 2018). About the full investigation: For TCR beta sequencing, epidermis was obtained by shave biopsy from two lesional and two nonlesional sites, and PBMCs were also collected, from each of a few stable vitiligo patients. Without any cell sorting, samples were homogenized immediately before genomic DNA was extracted using the Qiagen DNeasy Blood & Tissue Kit. The human TCR beta sequencing tested whether specific clones in lesional vitiligo skin differed from clones in nonlesional skin and blood.

TCR beta chains were amplified from genomic DNA with the immunoSEQ hsTCRB kit. Sequencing of TCR beta libraries was performed on an Illumina MiSeq instrument by the immunoSEQ service. For the original study's pipeline: Repertoire data were analyzed using the immunoSEQ Analyzer. TCRdb's version of the immuneACCESS table is confined to in-frame rearrangements and falls short of the full clone set. An unresolved V gene accounts for under half of the shortfall where checked; the remainder is of unknown origin. V, J and clone size were drawn from that table, and D and trimming were deduced from the DNA. In this sample the table shows roughly 80,000 clones, 92% of which occur a single time. Of the sample, 4% to 5.5% is held by the ten largest clones. The CDR3 covers 15 residues, taking in both the cysteine and the phenylalanine. CDR3 DNA is the only sequence kept; it has 45 bases, read in frame from the first base. The germline V gene sets CDR1 to LGHNA and CDR2 to YSLEER. V is clipped by 0 bases and J by 4 bases, and the sequence between their germline boundaries is 13 bases long.

Study-level results and caveats: TCR sequences were not found to be conserved across biopsy sites or patients, suggesting that different lesions are infiltrated by different T cell clones, a pattern described as private specificity. Overlap and correlation analysis showed no significant repertoire overlap between biopsies except for each lesion with itself, even within a single patient. Mechanistic studies in the future are needed to assess how much the detected T cell clones and the human Trm pools versus Tcm pools each contribute. No unique dominant TCR clone was detected, and clonality varied among vitiligo lesions.

Vitiligo counted as stable when lesions had not changed during the previous 6 months. Stable patients also had to lack confetti depigmentation, a clinical sign of active vitiligo. Anyone who had been treated within the previous three months was excluded from the study. PBMCs were isolated from heparinized blood by Ficoll density gradient centrifugation and then flash-frozen. The sample was blood. In this chain, TRBV4-3 is recombined with TRBJ2-7, and possibly TRBD1, on 6 matching bases. The origin of this receptor is a male donor with vitiligo. The base sequence is TGCGCCAGCAGCCAAGATCCCCACAGGGAGTACGAGCAGTACTTC. Translated, this gives CASSQDPHREYEQYF.